This passage covers 24 T cell receptor beta chains from one sample sequenced in a study of cytomegalovirus exposure and HLA in healthy donors. Sequenced by immunoSEQ multiplex PCR; TCRdb stores in-frame clones only, minus some. The data hold 150,000 to 200,000 clones, with roughly 86% observed a single time. What was sequenced was PBMCs. The origin of the receptors is a woman aged 18-30 years in good health and CMV-seronegative.

The chain combines TRBV5-1 with TRBJ2-3; 7 bases map to TRBD2. Germline-derived CDR1 and CDR2 are SGHRS and YFSETQ. With 3 bases clipped from V and 4 bases from J, the junction kept 2 bases outside the gene matches. The CDR3 is 13 residues long. CDR3 amino acids: CASSWLAADTQYF. The DNA for the CDR3 is TGCGCCAGCAGCTGGCTAGCGGCAGATACGCAGTATTTT.

The chain joins TRBV4-1 to TRBJ2-2; TRBD1 matches at 7 bases. The germline V gene has CDR1 MGHRA and CDR2 YSYEKL. V trimming: 8 bases; J trimming: 7 bases; junction bases outside the gene matches: 7. There are 13 residues in the CDR3. The CDR3 DNA sequence: TGCGCCAGCCGGGACAGTGTATTCGGGGAGCTGTTTTTT. Its protein product is CASRDSVFGELFF.

CDR3 in amino acids: CASSQEGTGGTNGYTF. CDR3 DNA sequence: TGTGCCAGCAGCCAAGAAGGGACAGGGGGAACGAATGGCTACACCTTC. The chain is built from TRBV4-2 and TRBJ1-2; 11 bases are shared with TRBD1. Germline trimming cut 0 bases from V and 6 bases from J; bases unmatched to any gene: 6. Germline CDR1 reads LGHNA; CDR2 reads YNFKEQ. This CDR3 spans 16 amino acids.

The chain carries TRBV15 and TRBJ1-2; possible D gene TRBD1, 5 bases. V was clipped by 0 bases and J by 0 bases, with 11 bases between them. The CDR3 consists of 16 residues. Germline lookup yields CDR1 LNHNV and CDR2 YYDKDF (reference sequence). CDR3 bases: TGTGCCACCAGCAGAGACAGGGCTTTTCCTAACTATGGCTACACCTTC. It specifies CATSRDRAFPNYGYTF.

This chain uses TRBV19 with TRBJ2-7, with 8 positions matching TRBD1. Germline-derived CDR1 and CDR2 are LNHDA and SQIVND (reference sequence). The CDR3 is 14 residues long. The V and J ends lost 5 bases and 7 bases, in that order; junction bases with no gene match: 10. This CDR3 is CASSPGTGPAEQYF. CDR3 DNA sequence: TGTGCCAGTAGTCCCGGGACAGGACCCGCGGAGCAGTACTTC.

The chain employs TRBV30 and TRBJ1-3, with D tentatively TRBD1 (5 bases). The V gene's germline CDR1 is GTSNPN and CDR2 SVGIG (reference sequence). The CDR3 has 15 residues. Deletions cut 3 bases from V and 0 bases from J, with 12 bases between. CDR3 amino acids: CAWRDTGSSGNTIYF. Written as DNA, the CDR3 is TGTGCCTGGAGGGATACAGGTTCCTCTGGAAACACCATATATTTT.

The CDR3 region has the DNA TGTGCCAGCAGTCCGACTAGCGGGGCGCGGGAGCAGTACTTC. The encoded protein is CASSPTSGAREQYF. The V call is TRBV6-1, the J call TRBJ2-7; 11 nucleotides align to TRBD2. The V and J ends lost 5 bases and 7 bases, in that order; junction bases with no gene match: 7. The V gene's germline CDR1 is MNHNS and CDR2 SASEGT. The CDR3 runs to 14 residues.

The chain is built from TRBV30 and TRBJ2-3; 7 bases agree with TRBD2. Germline V gene lookup returns CDR1 GTSNPN and CDR2 SVGIG (reference sequence). V trimming: 0 bases; J trimming: 2 bases; junction bases outside the gene matches: 2. The CDR3 has 14 amino acids. The DNA for the CDR3 is TGTGCCTGGAGTGTTAGCGGGCTCACAGATACGCAGTATTTT. Its translation: CAWSVSGLTDTQYF.

The chain carries TRBV5-8 and TRBJ2-1, with 10 nucleotides matching TRBD1. V gave up 0 bases and J gave up 10 bases; unmatched junction bases: 13. Germline V gene lookup returns CDR1 SGHTS and CDR2 YDEGEE. This CDR3 contains 17 residues. The CDR3 loop reads CASSLVFGTGAVVEQFF. CDR3 nucleotides: TGTGCCAGCAGCTTGGTTTTTGGGACAGGGGCTGTTGTGGAGCAGTTCTTC.

J is TRBJ1-3 and V is TRBV4-1; D is undetermined. CDR1 is MGHRA, CDR2 YSYEKL, per germline. Trimming removed 6 bases from V and 4 bases from J, with 10 bases in between. The CDR3 is made up of 13 amino acids. CDR3 DNA: TGCGCCAGCAGAGCTTCGGGAGGAAACACCATATATTTT. It specifies CASRASGGNTIYF.

This rearrangement joins TRBV5-1 to TRBJ2-1; D unresolved. Trimming took off 0 bases at V and 4 bases at J, with 17 bases between the two ends. The CDR3 runs 17 residues. In germline, CDR1 is SGHRS, CDR2 YFSETQ. The CDR3 sequence is CASSLENGAWRYNEQFF. The CDR3 DNA reads as TGCGCCAGCAGCTTGGAAAACGGAGCTTGGCGTTACAATGAGCAGTTCTTC.

The chain has TRBV11-3 and TRBJ2-3; a weak D match, TRBD2 (5 bases). CDR3 length: 17 amino acids. Trimming took off 3 bases at V and 4 bases at J, with 20 bases between the two ends. Germline values: CDR1 SGHNT, CDR2 YENEEA. The CDR3: CASSFESAGTPSDTQYF. The CDR3 DNA is TGTGCCAGCAGCTTTGAGTCCGCGGGTACCCCCTCAGATACGCAGTATTTT.

The count of this clone is one. The chain uses TRBV5-6 and TRBJ1-1; D ambiguous. The V gene's germline CDR1 is SGHDT and CDR2 YYEEEE. V was trimmed by 2 bases and J by 6 bases, leaving 14 bases between them. This CDR3 contains 14 residues. The CDR3 DNA is TGTGCCAGCAGCTTCGCGGCCGTCGTATCTGAAGCTTTCTTT. It translates to CASSFAAVVSEAFF.

V and J are TRBV10-1 and TRBJ1-3; perhaps TRBD1 as D (5 bases). V was shortened by 6 bases and J by 0 bases, with 12 bases between the two germline ends. This CDR3 is 15 amino acids long. CDR1 and CDR2 (germline): WNHNN, SYGVQD (reference sequence). Written as DNA, the CDR3 is TGCGCCAGCAGCGATACGACAGTCTCTGGAAACACCATATATTTT. Encoded protein: CASSDTTVSGNTIYF.

The rearrangement links TRBV27 to TRBJ2-1; 14 bases fit TRBD2. V lost 5 bases and J lost 3; bases outside the gene matches: 12. This CDR3 region has 19 residues. Germline-derived CDR1 and CDR2 are MNHEY and SMNVEV (reference sequence). The CDR3 loop reads CASSPSFPGLAGDYNEQFF. CDR3 coding DNA: TGTGCCAGCAGTCCTTCCTTCCCGGGACTAGCGGGAGACTACAATGAGCAGTTCTTC.

The J gene is TRBJ1-2, the V gene TRBV5-1; TRBD1 is a possible D gene (6 bases). Between the trimmed V and J ends, which lost 4 bases and 2 bases, there was a span of 12 bases. Germline CDR1 is SGHRS and CDR2 is YFSETQ. The CDR3 covers 14 residues. The CDR3 protein is CASSPGEWNYGYTF. For the CDR3, the DNA is TGCGCCAGCAGCCCAGGGGAGTGGAACTATGGCTACACCTTC.

CDR3: CASSLVGAGQYF. CDR3 nucleotides: TGTGCCAGCAGCCTCGTGGGGGCCGGTCAGTATTTT. The genes are TRBV7-9 and TRBJ2-3; maybe TRBD1 (6 bases). The CDR3 is 12 amino acids. Per the germline V gene, CDR1 is SEHNR and CDR2 is FQNEAQ (reference sequence). V was trimmed by 5 bases and J by 12 bases, leaving 15 bases between them.

V is TRBV6-5 and J is TRBJ2-1; 9 bases line up with TRBD1. The ends lost 0 bases at V and 7 bases at J; junction bases unmatched: 4. The CDR3 is made up of 15 amino acids. Germline lookup yields CDR1 MNHEY and CDR2 SVGAGI. CDR3 amino acids: CASSYSGTGPNEQFF. The CDR3, as DNA: TGTGCCAGCAGTTACTCCGGGACAGGGCCAAATGAGCAGTTCTTC.

This chain connects TRBV4-2 to TRBJ2-7; possibly TRBD2 for D (6 bases). CDR1 and CDR2 (germline): LGHNA, YNFKEQ. The V end lost 1 base, the J end lost 3 bases, and 13 bases lay between the germline ends. CDR3 length equals 15 residues. The CDR3 sequence: CASSQGAGASYEQYF. The CDR3 coding sequence is TGTGCCAGCAGCCAAGGAGCGGGTGCGAGCTACGAGCAGTACTTC.

This chain links TRBV21-1 with TRBJ2-5; TRBD1 is the table's D call, not checked against the DNA. TRBV21-1 is flagged as a pseudogene. The CDR3 loop spans 15 amino acids. The CDR3 coding sequence is TGTGCCAGCAGCAAACCCAGGGCGGTTTTGGAGACCCAGTACTTC. Translating it yields CASSKPRAVLETQYF.

The chain's CDR3 is CASSQPWSSGANVLTF. Written as DNA, the CDR3 is TGCGCCAGCAGCCAACCATGGAGCTCTGGGGCCAACGTCCTGACTTTC. The chain carries TRBV4-1 and TRBJ2-6; D gene uncertain. Germline V CDR1 and CDR2: MGHRA, YSYEKL. The CDR3 covers 16 residues. V lost 2 bases, J lost 0 bases, and 8 bases lay in between.

This sequence joins TRBV9 and TRBJ1-2; D remains unclear. Germline lookup yields CDR1 SGDLS and CDR2 YYNGEE. V lost 1 base and J 3 bases, leaving 13 bases between the germline ends. This CDR3 has 15 residues. The CDR3 protein is CASSVWAGRDYGYTF. Written as DNA, the CDR3 is TGTGCCAGCAGCGTATGGGCGGGGAGAGACTATGGCTACACCTTC. The full variable domain, in which reference TRBV9 and TRBJ1-2 provide the parts outside the CDR3, is DSGVTQTPKHLITATGQRVTLRCSPRSGDLSVYWYQQSLDQGLQFLIQYYNGEERAKGNILERFSAQQFPDLHSELNLSSLELGDSALYFCASSVWAGRDYGYTFGSGTRLTVV.

The chain links TRBV13 to TRBJ1-4, with D maybe TRBD1 (6 bases). The CDR3 sequence is 20 residues long. The V and J ends lost 2 bases and 3 bases respectively, with 25 bases between them. The germline V gene has CDR1 PRHDT and CDR2 FYEKMQ (reference sequence). In nucleotides, the CDR3 is TGTGCCAGCAGCTTATCTTGGGAGGGGGAGGACGACAGGCCTAATGAAAAACTGTTTTTT. Its translation: CASSLSWEGEDDRPNEKLFF. Drawing the rest from reference TRBV13 and TRBJ1-4, the complete variable domain is AAGVIQSPRHLIKEKRETATLKCYPIPRHDTVYWYQQGPGQDPQFLISFYEKMQSDKGSIPDRFSAQQFSDYHSELNMSSLELGDSALYFCASSLSWEGEDDRPNEKLFFGSGTQLSVL.

This clone was picked up a small number of times. This chain uses TRBV6-1 with TRBJ2-7; 8 bases match TRBD2. J lost 0 bases, V lost 0 bases, and 1 base had no gene match. The CDR3 is 15 amino acids. From germline, CDR1 is MNHNS and CDR2 SASEGT. CDR3 protein: CASSEALAGSYEQYF. The CDR3 DNA is TGTGCCAGCAGTGAAGCGCTAGCGGGCTCCTACGAGCAGTACTTC.